The rows below give T cell receptor beta chains drawn from one sample of a study of blood T cell repertoires in COVID-19. Here immunoSEQ multiplex PCR was the method, and the copy in TCRdb shows in-frame clones only, minus some. Of about 42,000 clones listed, approximately 86% were seen once; the top ten hold roughly 5%. The sample taken for sequencing was peripheral blood. These receptor sequences come from a man in his fifties or sixties with active COVID-19. Each CDR3 is given without its conserved first and last residue. Clone size is stated in some rows and not others, as once, few, many or a class when expanded.

j_gene,abundance,v_gene,CDR3aa
TRBJ2-1,-,TRBV6-2/TRBV6-3,ASSITSGAYNEQF
TRBJ1-2,-,TRBV6-2/TRBV6-3,ASSSFYGYT
TRBJ1-1,-,TRBV6-5,ASRLPGQLNTEAF
TRBJ2-6,-,TRBV6-5,ASSYSQGSGANVLT
TRBJ2-1,-,TRBV6-6,ASTTGQSNNEQF
TRBJ1-4,-,TRBV7-8,ASSLAGGKEKLF
TRBJ1-1,once,TRBV27,ASSLGTANTEAF
TRBJ2-3,-,TRBV11-2,ASSPRRVAIDTQY
TRBJ1-1,few,TRBV2,ASRPREGNTEAF
TRBJ2-3,-,TRBV24-1,ATSDSGTPTQY
TRBJ2-7,once,TRBV19,ASSIVQANEQY
TRBJ2-7,-,TRBV6-5,ASSYSWQGSYEQY
TRBJ2-1,-,TRBV27,ASKGQYNEQF
TRBJ1-6,once,TRBV5-4,ASSSQGGSYNSPLH
TRBJ2-3,-,TRBV19,ASSGIRAGVGDTQY
TRBJ1-3,-,TRBV7-6,ASSLQGLIHLTKGNTIY
TRBJ1-4,once,TRBV9,ASSVVRQARSTNEKLF
TRBJ2-1,-,TRBV28,ASSPSGGSYNEQF
TRBJ2-2,-,TRBV2,ASISPQGMNTGELF
TRBJ2-1,-,TRBV18,ASSPPGGRGEQF
TRBJ2-7,-,TRBV7-2,ASSFGGSSSYEQY
TRBJ2-3,-,TRBV29-1,SARGGYTDTQY
TRBJ2-3,-,TRBV10-3,AISERGLSTDTQY
TRBJ2-7,medium-sized,TRBV27,ASSLPGTGAEQY
TRBJ2-5,few,TRBV6-5,ASTLGGGSGETQY
TRBJ2-1,-,TRBV5-5,ASSVTGTPFDEQF